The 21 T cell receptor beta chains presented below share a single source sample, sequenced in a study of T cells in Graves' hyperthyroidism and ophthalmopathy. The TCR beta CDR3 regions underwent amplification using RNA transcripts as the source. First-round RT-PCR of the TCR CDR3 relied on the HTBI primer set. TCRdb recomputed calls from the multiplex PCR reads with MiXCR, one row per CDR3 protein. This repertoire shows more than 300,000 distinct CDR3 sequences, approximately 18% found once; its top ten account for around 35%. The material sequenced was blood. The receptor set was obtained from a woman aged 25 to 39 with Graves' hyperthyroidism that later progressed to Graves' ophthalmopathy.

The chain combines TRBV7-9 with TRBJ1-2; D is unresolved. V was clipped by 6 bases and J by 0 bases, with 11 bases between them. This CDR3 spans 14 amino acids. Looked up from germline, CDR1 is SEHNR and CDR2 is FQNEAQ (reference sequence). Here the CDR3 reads CASRNAGANYGYTF. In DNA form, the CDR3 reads TGTGCCAGCAGGAACGCCGGAGCTAACTATGGCTACACCTTC.

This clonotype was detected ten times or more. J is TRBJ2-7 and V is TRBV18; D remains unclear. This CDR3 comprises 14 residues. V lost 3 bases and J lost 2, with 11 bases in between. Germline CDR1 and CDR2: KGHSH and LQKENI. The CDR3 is CASSPRAPAYEQYF. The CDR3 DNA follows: TGTGCCAGCTCACCCCGGGCACCCGCCTACGAGCAGTACTTC.

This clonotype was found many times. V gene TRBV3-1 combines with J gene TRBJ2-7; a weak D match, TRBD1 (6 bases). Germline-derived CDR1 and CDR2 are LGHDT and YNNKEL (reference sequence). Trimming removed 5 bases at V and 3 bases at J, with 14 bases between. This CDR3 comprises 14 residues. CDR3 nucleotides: TGTGCCAGCAGCGTCGGACAGACAGTCTACGAGCAGTACTTC. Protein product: CASSVGQTVYEQYF.

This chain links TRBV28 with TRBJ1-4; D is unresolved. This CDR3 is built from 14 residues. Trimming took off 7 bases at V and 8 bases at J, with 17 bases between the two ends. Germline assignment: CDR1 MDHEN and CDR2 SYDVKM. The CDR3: CASTRLATWEKLFF. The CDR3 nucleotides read TGTGCCAGCACCCGCCTAGCAACCTGGGAAAAACTGTTTTTT.

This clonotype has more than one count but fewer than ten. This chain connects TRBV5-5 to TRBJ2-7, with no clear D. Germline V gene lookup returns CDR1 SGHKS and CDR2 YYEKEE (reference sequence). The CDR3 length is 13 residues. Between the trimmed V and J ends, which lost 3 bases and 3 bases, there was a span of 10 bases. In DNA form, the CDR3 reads TGTGCCAGCAGCTCGCAGGCCGGCTACGAGCAGTACTTC. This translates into CASSSQAGYEQYF. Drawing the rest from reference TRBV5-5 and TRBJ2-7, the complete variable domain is DAGVTQSPTHLIKTRGQQVTLRCSPISGHKSVSWYQQVLGQGPQFIFQYYEKEERGRGNFPDRFSARQFPNYSSELNVNALLLGDSALYLCASSSQAGYEQYFGPGTRLTVT.

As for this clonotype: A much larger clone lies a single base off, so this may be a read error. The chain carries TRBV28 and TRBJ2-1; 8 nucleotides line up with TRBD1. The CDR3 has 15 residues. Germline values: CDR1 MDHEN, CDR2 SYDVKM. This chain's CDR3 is CTSSLARDRYNEQFF. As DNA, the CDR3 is TGTACCAGCAGTTTAGCCCGGGACAGGTACAATGAGCAGTTCTTC.

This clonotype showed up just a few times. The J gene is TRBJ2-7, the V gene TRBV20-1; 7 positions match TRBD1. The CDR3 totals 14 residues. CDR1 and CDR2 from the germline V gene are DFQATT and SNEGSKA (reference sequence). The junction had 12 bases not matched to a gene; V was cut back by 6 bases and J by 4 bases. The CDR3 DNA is TGCAGTGCCCGGGGACAGATCCGCCTTTACGAGCAGTACTTC. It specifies CSARGQIRLYEQYF.

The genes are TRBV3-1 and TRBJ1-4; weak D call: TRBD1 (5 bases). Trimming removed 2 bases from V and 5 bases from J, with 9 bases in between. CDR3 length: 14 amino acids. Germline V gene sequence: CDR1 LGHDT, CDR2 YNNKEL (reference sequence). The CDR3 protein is CASSQMGENEKLFF. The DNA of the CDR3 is TGTGCCAGCAGCCAAATGGGGGAAAATGAAAAACTGTTTTTT.

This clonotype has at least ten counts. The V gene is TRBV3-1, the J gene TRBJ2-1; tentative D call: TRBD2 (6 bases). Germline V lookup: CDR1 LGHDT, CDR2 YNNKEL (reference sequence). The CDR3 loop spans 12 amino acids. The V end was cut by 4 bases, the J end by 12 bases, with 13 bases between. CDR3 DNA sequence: TGTGCCAGCAGCCCAACGGGGGACGGGCAGTTCTTC. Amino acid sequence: CASSPTGDGQFF.

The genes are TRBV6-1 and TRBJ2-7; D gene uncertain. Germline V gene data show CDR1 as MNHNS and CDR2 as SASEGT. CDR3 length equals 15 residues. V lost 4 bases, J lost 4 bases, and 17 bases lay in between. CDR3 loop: CASSGAPTRQYEQYF. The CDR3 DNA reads TGTGCCAGCAGTGGAGCGCCAACGCGCCAGTACGAGCAGTACTTC.

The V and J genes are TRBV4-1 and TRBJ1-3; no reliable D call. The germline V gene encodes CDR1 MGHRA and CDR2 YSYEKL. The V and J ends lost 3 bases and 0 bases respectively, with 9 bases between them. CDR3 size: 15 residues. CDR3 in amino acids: CASSHLQSSGNTIYF. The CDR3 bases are TGCGCCAGCAGCCATCTGCAGTCCTCTGGAAACACCATATATTTT.

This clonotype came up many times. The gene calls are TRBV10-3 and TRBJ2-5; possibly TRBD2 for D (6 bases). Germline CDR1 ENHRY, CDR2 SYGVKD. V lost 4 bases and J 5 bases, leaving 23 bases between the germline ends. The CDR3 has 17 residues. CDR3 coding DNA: TGTGCCATCAGTGGGTCCCTTCTAGCGTCACGGCGGGAGACCCAGTACTTC. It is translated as CAISGSLLASRRETQYF.

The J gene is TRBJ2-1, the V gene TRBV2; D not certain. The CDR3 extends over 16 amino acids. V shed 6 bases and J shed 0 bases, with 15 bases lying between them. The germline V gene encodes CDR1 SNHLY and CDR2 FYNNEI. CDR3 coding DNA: TGTGCCAGCAGGGTCTTATCCCCGCTCTCCTACAATGAGCAGTTCTTC. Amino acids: CASRVLSPLSYNEQFF.

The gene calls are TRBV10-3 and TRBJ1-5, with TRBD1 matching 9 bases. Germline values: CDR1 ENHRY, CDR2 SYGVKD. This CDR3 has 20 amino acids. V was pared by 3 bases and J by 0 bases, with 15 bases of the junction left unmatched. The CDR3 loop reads CAISDHKGTGTLYSNQPQHF. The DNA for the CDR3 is TGTGCCATCAGTGATCACAAAGGGACAGGGACTCTATATAGCAATCAGCCCCAGCATTTT.

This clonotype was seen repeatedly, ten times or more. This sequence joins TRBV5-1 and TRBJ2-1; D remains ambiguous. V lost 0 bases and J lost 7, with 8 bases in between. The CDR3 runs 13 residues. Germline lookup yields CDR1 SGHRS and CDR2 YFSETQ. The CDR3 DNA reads TGCGCCAGCAGCTTGGTTCCGAGGAATGAGCAGTTCTTC. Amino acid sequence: CASSLVPRNEQFF.

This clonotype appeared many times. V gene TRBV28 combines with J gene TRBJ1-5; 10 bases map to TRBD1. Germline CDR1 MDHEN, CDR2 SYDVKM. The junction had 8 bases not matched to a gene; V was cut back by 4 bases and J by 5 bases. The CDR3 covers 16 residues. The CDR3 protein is CASSSRDRGMDQPQHF. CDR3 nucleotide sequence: TGTGCCAGCAGTTCCCGGGACAGGGGCATGGATCAGCCCCAGCATTTT.

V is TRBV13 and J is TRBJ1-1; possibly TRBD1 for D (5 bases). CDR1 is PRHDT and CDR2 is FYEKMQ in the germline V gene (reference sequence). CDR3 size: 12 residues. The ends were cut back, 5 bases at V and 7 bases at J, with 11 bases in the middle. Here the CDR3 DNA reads TGTGCCAGCAGCGAACGCCAGGGTGAAGCTTTCTTT. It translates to CASSERQGEAFF.

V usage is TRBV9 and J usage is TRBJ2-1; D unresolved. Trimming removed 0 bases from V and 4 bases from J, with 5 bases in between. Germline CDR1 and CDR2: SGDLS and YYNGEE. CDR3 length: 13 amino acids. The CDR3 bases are TGTGCCAGCAGCGTAGAATCGTACAATGAGCAGTTCTTC. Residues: CASSVESYNEQFF.

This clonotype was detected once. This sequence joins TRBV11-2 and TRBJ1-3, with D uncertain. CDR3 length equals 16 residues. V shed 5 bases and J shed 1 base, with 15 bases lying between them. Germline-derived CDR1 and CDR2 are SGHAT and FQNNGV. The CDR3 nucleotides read TGTGCCAGCAGCCAGAAGCCGGTTCTTTCTGGAAACACCATATATTTT. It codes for CASSQKPVLSGNTIYF.

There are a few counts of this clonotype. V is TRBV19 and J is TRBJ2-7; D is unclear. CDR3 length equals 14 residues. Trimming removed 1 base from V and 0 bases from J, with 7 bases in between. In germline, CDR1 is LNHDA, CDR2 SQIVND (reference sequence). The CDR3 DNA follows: TGTGCCAGTAGTATAGGACTTAGCTCCTACGAGCAGTACTTC. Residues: CASSIGLSSYEQYF.

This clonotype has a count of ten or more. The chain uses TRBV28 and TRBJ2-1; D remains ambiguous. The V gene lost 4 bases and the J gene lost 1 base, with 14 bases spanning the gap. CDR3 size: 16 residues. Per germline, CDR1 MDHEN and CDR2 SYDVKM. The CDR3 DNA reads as TGTGCCAGCAGTTCAATCATTGTGGGGTCCTACAATGAGCAGTTCTTC. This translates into CASSSIIVGSYNEQFF.